This entry features one T cell receptor beta chain sequence. The sample comes from a study of cytomegalovirus exposure and HLA in healthy donors. The PCR employed 60 Vbeta primers together with 13 Jbeta primers. TCRdb's copy holds only in-frame clones and misses some; the assay was immunoSEQ multiplex PCR. The sample lists approximately 220,000 clones; more than 60% were seen once. The CDR3 length is 18 residues. Trimming left V 0 bases short and J 1 base short, with 19 bases between. Germline CDR1 LGHNT, CDR2 FRNRAP. Sequenced material: PBMCs. The rearrangement links TRBV12-5 to TRBJ2-7, with a tentative D call TRBD1 (6 bases). The sequence was obtained from a girl aged 2 to 9 in good health and CMV-seronegative. This CDR3 reads CASGLVHSSGDASYEQYF. The CDR3 DNA sequence: TGTGCTAGTGGTTTGGTACACTCGTCAGGGGATGCATCCTACGAGCAGTACTTC.